This passage covers 26 T cell receptor beta chains from one sample sequenced in a study of control samples from healthy donors and cancer patients. The method was immunoSEQ multiplex PCR; TCRdb's version includes in-frame clones alone and lacks a portion of them. Found here are approximately 140,000 clones, around nine tenths of them singletons; the top ten hold approximately 7.5%. Sequencing was performed on PBMCs. Every receptor here comes from a man aged 50-59 years with head and neck cancer.

The chain has TRBV5-1 and TRBJ2-5; unclear D gene. CDR3 length: 12 amino acids. The ends were cut back, 0 bases at V and 11 bases at J, with 11 bases in the middle. Looked up from germline, CDR1 is SGHRS and CDR2 is YFSETQ. This CDR3 reads CASSLAPNRQYF. CDR3 DNA: TGCGCCAGCAGCTTGGCCCCCAATAGACAGTACTTC.

This sequence joins TRBV19 and TRBJ1-1; 9 nucleotides agree with TRBD1. This CDR3 is 19 amino acids long. The germline V gene encodes CDR1 LNHDA and CDR2 SQIVND (reference sequence). The V segment lost 3 bases and the J segment 3 bases; nucleotides outside the gene matches: 17. CDR3 coding DNA: TGTGCCAGTAGTATTTGGACCGGGACAGGGACCTGGTCTGACACTGAAGCTTTCTTT. Residues: CASSIWTGTGTWSDTEAFF.

This clone appeared once. J is TRBJ2-1 and V is TRBV5-1; D not certain. Germline V gives CDR1 SGHRS, CDR2 YFSETQ. The CDR3 contains 15 residues. Trimming took off 0 bases at V and 9 bases at J, with 16 bases between the two ends. The CDR3 DNA follows: TGCGCCAGCAGCTTGGTAGGGTCTGGAGAAAGTGAGCAGTTCTTC. The encoded protein is CASSLVGSGESEQFF.

V usage is TRBV19 and J usage is TRBJ1-5; D may be TRBD1 (5 bases). In germline, CDR1 is LNHDA, CDR2 SQIVND (reference sequence). V lost 0 bases and J lost 9, with 12 bases in between. The CDR3 totals 14 residues. The CDR3 sequence: CASSIDTGPPPQHF. DNA of the CDR3: TGTGCCAGTAGTATAGATACAGGTCCGCCGCCCCAGCATTTT.

This chain links TRBV28 with TRBJ1-5; D perhaps matches TRBD1 (5 bases). Trimming removed 6 bases from V and 5 bases from J, with 8 bases in between. The V gene's germline CDR1 is MDHEN and CDR2 SYDVKM. The CDR3 contains 12 residues. The CDR3, as DNA: TGTGCCAGCAGCGAAGGGGATCAGCCCCAGCATTTT. Amino acids: CASSEGDQPQHF.

In its sample, this clone was seen once. The rearrangement joins TRBV10-2 to TRBJ2-1; 11 nucleotides agree with TRBD1. Germline values: CDR1 WSHSY, CDR2 SAAADI. V trimming: 3 bases; J trimming: 4 bases; junction bases outside the gene matches: 2. This CDR3 comprises 15 residues. Written as DNA, the CDR3 is TGCGCCAGCAGTGACCGGGACAGGGGGTACAATGAGCAGTTCTTC. Translated, it gives CASSDRDRGYNEQFF.

The chain joins TRBV12-3 or TRBV12-4 to TRBJ2-1; no definite D call. Trimming shortened V by 5 bases and J by 9 bases, and 8 bases separated the two germline ends. This CDR3 is built from 11 residues. The CDR3 spells CASSLTREQFF. CDR3 bases: TGTGCCAGCAGTCTTACACGTGAGCAGTTCTTC.

The rearrangement uses TRBV28 and TRBJ2-7; 12 positions match TRBD2. V lost 2 bases and J lost 4; bases outside the gene matches: 6. There are 16 residues in the CDR3. Germline V gives CDR1 MDHEN, CDR2 SYDVKM. DNA for the CDR3: TGTGCCAGCAGTTTACGACTAGCGGGAGCCAGGTACGAGCAGTACTTC. Translating it yields CASSLRLAGARYEQYF.

The genes are TRBV2 and TRBJ2-1, with D hard to call. Trimming removed 5 bases at V and 8 bases at J, with 10 bases between. CDR1 is SNHLY and CDR2 is FYNNEI in the germline V gene. The CDR3 spans 12 residues. The CDR3, as DNA: TGTGCCAGCAGTTTAACAGAGGATGAGCAGTTCTTC. Its protein is CASSLTEDEQFF. Complete variable domain (other parts from reference TRBV2 and TRBJ2-1): EPEVTQTPSHQVTQMGQEVILRCVPISNHLYFYWYRQILGQKVEFLVSFYNNEISEKSEIFDDQFSVERPDGSNFTLKIRSTKLEDSAMYFCASSLTEDEQFFGPGTRLTVL.

This CDR3 is CASSPSGRGYGTQYF. The CDR3, as DNA: TGTGCCAGCAGCCCTTCTGGCAGGGGGTACGGTACGCAGTATTTT. The J gene is TRBJ2-3, the V gene TRBV9, with 7 nucleotides matching TRBD1. The CDR3 extends over 15 amino acids. The germline V gene has CDR1 SGDLS and CDR2 YYNGEE. V trimming: 4 bases; J trimming: 8 bases; junction bases outside the gene matches: 13.

A single count supports this clone. One end of the junction fails to match germline, which may point to a read error. The chain joins TRBV5-1 to TRBJ1-4; 7 nucleotides agree with TRBD1. CDR1 and CDR2 from the germline V gene are SGHRS and YFSETQ. The CDR3 consists of 17 residues. The CDR3 reads CASSPRQGGVANEKPFF. CDR3 sequence (DNA): TGCGCCAGCAGCCCTCGACAGGGAGGTGTGGCTAATGAAAAACCGTTTTTT.

This clone was found once. This chain connects TRBV4-1 to TRBJ1-1; D not resolved. Trimming took 1 base from V and 1 from J, leaving 10 bases between them. Per the germline V gene, CDR1 is MGHRA and CDR2 is YSYEKL. The CDR3 loop spans 15 amino acids. The DNA for the CDR3 is TGCGCCAGCAGCCAAGTTCGGGGAGAGAACACTGAAGCTTTCTTT. Amino acid sequence: CASSQVRGENTEAFF.

The V and J genes are TRBV20-1 and TRBJ2-7; the D call may be TRBD1 or TRBD2 (5 bases each). Germline V lookup: CDR1 DFQATT, CDR2 SNEGSKA (reference sequence). V dropped 3 bases and J dropped 2 bases, with 14 bases sitting between them. The CDR3 is 14 amino acids. The CDR3 nucleotides read TGCAGTGCTAGTACTCCGGGGCCCACCTACGAGCAGTACTTC. It is translated as CSASTPGPTYEQYF.

This clone appeared once. The same CDR3 arises from other DNA sequences in this sample as well. V and J are TRBV13 and TRBJ2-1; D gene uncertain. The CDR3 is 12 residues long. The V and J ends lost 0 bases and 6 bases respectively, with 3 bases between them. Germline CDR1 PRHDT, CDR2 FYEKMQ (reference sequence). CDR3 in amino acids: CASSLGGNEQFF. The CDR3 DNA reads TGTGCCAGCAGCTTAGGAGGCAATGAGCAGTTCTTC.

Points on this clone: Other DNA sequences in the same sample also yield this CDR3. The chain is built from TRBV28 and TRBJ2-2; 8 nucleotides match TRBD1. Germline assignment: CDR1 MDHEN and CDR2 SYDVKM. The V and J ends lost 4 bases and 5 bases, in that order; junction bases with no gene match: 6. The CDR3 runs 15 residues. The chain's CDR3 is CASSSGQGSTGELFF. The CDR3 DNA is TGTGCCAGCAGTTCCGGACAGGGTTCTACCGGGGAGCTGTTTTTT.

The gene calls are TRBV7-2 and TRBJ2-3; no definite D call. This CDR3 spans 15 amino acids. Germline values: CDR1 SGHTA, CDR2 FQGNSA. Trimming left V 1 base short and J 3 bases short, with 11 bases between. The CDR3: CASSLDLGYTDTQYF. DNA of the CDR3: TGTGCCAGCAGCTTAGACTTGGGGTATACAGATACGCAGTATTTT.

The CDR3 coding sequence is TGTGCCAGCAGCTCGGGGCCCCTTCAGGGCGAGCAGTACTTC. This gives the protein CASSSGPLQGEQYF. The J gene is TRBJ2-7, the V gene TRBV7-9; D may correspond to TRBD1 or TRBD2 (5 bases each). The CDR3 contains 14 residues. V dropped 4 bases and J dropped 6 bases, with 16 bases sitting between them. CDR1 and CDR2 (germline): SEHNR, FQNEAQ (reference sequence).

V is TRBV7-9 and J is TRBJ2-2, with D unclear. Germline V lookup: CDR1 SEHNR, CDR2 FQNEAQ (reference sequence). The V end lost 5 bases, the J end lost 5 bases, and 9 bases lay between the germline ends. The CDR3 runs 13 residues. CDR3 nucleotides: TGTGCCAGCAGCCCAAGACCGACCGGGGAGCTGTTTTTT. Translation gives CASSPRPTGELFF.

The rearrangement uses TRBV6-8 and TRBJ2-5, with D uncertain. The V gene lost 2 bases and the J gene lost 4 bases, with 20 bases spanning the gap. The CDR3 runs 17 residues. From germline, CDR1 is MNHGY and CDR2 SAAAGT. The CDR3 region has the DNA TGTGCCAGCAGTTACAACGGAGTTCGGTGCTATCGAGAGACCCAGTACTTC. This codes for CASSYNGVRCYRETQYF.

The gene calls are TRBV28 and TRBJ2-7, with 7 positions matching TRBD2. The CDR3 loop spans 14 amino acids. The ends lost 3 bases at V and 2 bases at J; junction bases unmatched: 4. Germline V CDR1 and CDR2: MDHEN, SYDVKM. CDR3 bases: TGTGCCAGCAGTTTCCAGGGAGGGGCCTACGAGCAGTACTTC. It yields the protein CASSFQGGAYEQYF.

CDR3 bases: TGTGCCAGCAGCTCACTAGGGGACGAGCAGTACTTC. This sequence encodes CASSSLGDEQYF. The chain couples TRBV7-9 to TRBJ2-7; D tentatively reads TRBD1 or TRBD2 (5 bases each). V dropped 4 bases and J dropped 5 bases, with 9 bases sitting between them. CDR1 is SEHNR, CDR2 FQNEAQ, per germline (reference sequence). There are 12 residues in the CDR3.

J is TRBJ2-3 and V is TRBV29-1; D might be TRBD1 or TRBD2, each matching 5 bases. Germline loops: CDR1 SQVTM, CDR2 ANQGSEA. CDR3 length: 13 residues. V lost 4 bases, J lost 1 base, and 9 bases lay in between. The chain's CDR3 is CSVGGGGTDTQYF. DNA of the CDR3: TGCAGCGTTGGTGGGGGAGGCACAGATACGCAGTATTTT.

The chain employs TRBV29-1 and TRBJ1-6; 8 bases fit TRBD1. Trimming removed 7 bases from V and 9 bases from J; junction bases left unmatched: 11. The CDR3 is made up of 14 amino acids. Germline V lookup: CDR1 SQVTM, CDR2 ANQGSEA. CDR3 amino acids: CSARTGSDSSPLHF. In nucleotides, the CDR3 is TGCAGCGCTAGGACAGGGTCCGACTCTTCACCCCTCCACTTT.

This clone showed up just a few times. The chain has TRBV12-3 or TRBV12-4 and TRBJ1-1; perhaps TRBD1 as D (5 bases). V gave up 8 bases and J gave up 7 bases, with 14 bases separating them. CDR3 size: 12 residues. CDR3 loop: CASSTRGDEAFF. CDR3 nucleotide sequence: TGTGCCAGCTCGACGCGGGGCGATGAAGCTTTCTTT.

The chain carries TRBV19 and TRBJ1-1; 7 positions match TRBD1. The CDR3 spans 13 residues. CDR1 LNHDA and CDR2 SQIVND come from the germline V gene (reference sequence). The V segment lost 5 bases and the J segment 4 bases; nucleotides outside the gene matches: 4. CDR3 sequence: CASSLTGPTEAFF. In DNA form, the CDR3 reads TGTGCCAGTAGTTTGACAGGGCCCACTGAAGCTTTCTTT. The entire variable domain, with the rest obtained from reference TRBV19 and TRBJ1-1, is as follows: DGGITQSPKYLFRKEGQNVTLSCEQNLNHDAMYWYRQDPGQGLRLIYYSQIVNDFQKGDIAEGYSVSREKKESFPLTVTSAQKNPTAFYLCASSLTGPTEAFFGQGTRLTVV.

The chain joins TRBV11-2 to TRBJ2-5, with 10 bases matching TRBD1. CDR1 is SGHAT, CDR2 FQNNGV, per germline. Trimming removed 5 bases from V and 5 bases from J; junction bases left unmatched: 8. The CDR3 is 15 amino acids. The CDR3 sequence is CASSPRTGGDETQYF. CDR3 in DNA: TGTGCCAGCAGCCCGAGGACAGGGGGTGATGAGACCCAGTACTTC.